One and the same sample provided the 23 T cell receptor beta chains below, sequenced in a study of blood T cells in healthy people across ages. A second PCR, run for about 7 to 11 cycles, used a sample-barcoded 5' primer plus a J-beta primer mix. TCRdb re-called the 5' RACE reads through MiXCR, storing one row per CDR3 protein. Here the sample spans 1.5 million to 1.8 million distinct CDR3 sequences, approximately 39% being singletons. Sequenced: blood. The receptors stem from a young woman in good health.

V and J are TRBV10-1 and TRBJ1-3; D not resolved. This CDR3 has 14 residues. Deletions cut 3 bases from V and 1 base from J, with 7 bases between. Germline CDR1 reads WNHNN; CDR2 reads SYGVQD (reference sequence). The CDR3 DNA reads as TGCGCCAGCAGTGATACGAGATCTGGAAACACCATATATTTT. It encodes CASSDTRSGNTIYF.

The chain uses TRBV4-3 and TRBJ1-4; D not resolved. The CDR3 is 16 amino acids. Germline CDR1 and CDR2: LGHNA and YSLEER. The V gene lost 8 bases and the J gene lost 0 bases, with 16 bases spanning the gap. The CDR3 here is CASGSKMRTTNEKLFF. CDR3 in DNA: TGCGCCAGCGGCTCCAAGATGAGGACAACTAATGAAAAACTGTTTTTT.

In this sample, this clonotype turned up a few times. The chain has TRBV6-2 or TRBV6-3 and TRBJ2-6; D gene uncertain. The CDR3 is 12 amino acids. CDR1 MNHEY and CDR2 SVGEGT come from the germline V gene. The V end lost 5 bases, the J end lost 7 bases, and 6 bases lay between the germline ends. The CDR3 sequence: CASSGYANVLTF. The CDR3 nucleotides are TGTGCCAGCAGTGGGTACGCCAACGTCCTGACTTTC.

The table lists this clonotype with a few counts. The chain has TRBV4-1 and TRBJ1-2; D is unclear. The CDR3 extends over 15 amino acids. The ends were cut back, 3 bases at V and 2 bases at J, with 13 bases in the middle. From germline, CDR1 is MGHRA and CDR2 YSYEKL. DNA for the CDR3: TGCGCCAGCAGCCACCTAAGCACTGAAAACTATGGCTACACCTTC. Residues: CASSHLSTENYGYTF.

This chain uses TRBV20-1 with TRBJ2-1; the D call may be TRBD1 or TRBD2 (5 bases each). This CDR3 spans 15 amino acids. Trimming removed 6 bases from V and 5 bases from J, with 20 bases in between. Germline CDR1 DFQATT, CDR2 SNEGSKA (reference sequence). CDR3 protein: CSAQRGPLTHNEQFF. CDR3 DNA: TGCAGTGCACAACGGGGACCCCTAACACACAATGAGCAGTTCTTC.

Comment on this clonotype: An end of the junction does not agree with germline; a read error may underlie this. The gene calls are TRBV25-1 and TRBJ2-1, with a weak D call TRBD1 (5 bases). There are 13 residues in the CDR3. CDR1 is MGHDK, CDR2 SYGVNS, per germline. CDR3 region: CASRTTSCNEQFF. The CDR3 region has the DNA TGTGCCAGCCGGACAACCTCCTGCAATGAGCAGTTCTTC.

The chain combines TRBV20-1 with TRBJ2-3, with TRBD2 matching 8 bases. Per germline, CDR1 DFQATT and CDR2 SNEGSKA (reference sequence). This CDR3 comprises 15 residues. The V and J ends lost 1 base and 3 bases, in that order; junction bases with no gene match: 6. CDR3 region: CSARGRSGSTDTQYF. In DNA, the CDR3 is TGCAGTGCTAGAGGGAGGAGCGGGAGTACAGATACGCAGTATTTT.

The chain carries TRBV6-2 or TRBV6-3 and TRBJ2-6; D remains ambiguous. The CDR3 consists of 13 residues. CDR1 is MNHEY and CDR2 is SVGEGT in the germline V gene. The ends were cut back, 8 bases at V and 2 bases at J, with 7 bases in the middle. The CDR3 DNA is TGTGCCAGCTGGGTTACTGGGGCCAACGTCCTGACTTTC. Amino acids: CASWVTGANVLTF.

J is TRBJ2-4 and V is TRBV5-1; D possibly corresponds to TRBD2 (6 bases). V dropped 0 bases and J dropped 6 bases, with 10 bases sitting between them. CDR1 and CDR2 from the germline V gene are SGHRS and YFSETQ. This CDR3 region has 14 residues. CDR3 residues: CASSLATSLNIQYF. The CDR3 bases are TGCGCCAGCAGCTTGGCCACTAGCTTAAACATTCAGTACTTC.

V gene TRBV10-3 combines with J gene TRBJ1-5; 9 nucleotides align to TRBD1. Germline V lookup: CDR1 ENHRY, CDR2 SYGVKD. V trimming: 4 bases; J trimming: 9 bases; junction bases outside the gene matches: 7. The CDR3 is 14 residues long. CDR3 sequence (DNA): TGTGCCATCAGTGTTAGACAGGGGGGGACGCCCCAGCATTTT. Its protein product is CAISVRQGGTPQHF.

The chain links TRBV7-6 to TRBJ1-1, with TRBD1 matching over 9 bases. Germline trimming cut 4 bases from V and 5 bases from J; bases unmatched to any gene: 5. The CDR3 is 14 amino acids. The germline V gene has CDR1 SGHVS and CDR2 FNYEAQ. The CDR3 here is CASSSYRGRTEAFF. The CDR3 DNA sequence: TGTGCCAGCAGCTCTTACAGGGGGCGAACTGAAGCTTTCTTT.

This clonotype was counted once. V and J are TRBV6-5 and TRBJ1-2; D is perhaps TRBD1 (5 bases). V shed 5 bases and J shed 4 bases, with 17 bases lying between them. The V gene's germline CDR1 is MNHEY and CDR2 SVGAGI. The CDR3 contains 15 residues. As DNA, the CDR3 is TGTGCCAGCAGTCGTCGGGACGGCCCCGGCTATGGCTACACCTTC. Amino acids: CASSRRDGPGYGYTF.

The chain is built from TRBV20-1 and TRBJ2-5; the D is unclear. CDR1 DFQATT and CDR2 SNEGSKA come from the germline V gene (reference sequence). Trimming pared 2 bases from V and 11 bases from J, leaving 12 bases between. The CDR3 runs 11 residues. DNA for the CDR3: TGCAGTGCTAGACGGTCTCTTGAGCAGTACTTC. Translating gives CSARRSLEQYF.

The V and J genes are TRBV15 and TRBJ1-2; a weak D match, TRBD1 (6 bases). Germline CDR1 is LNHNV and CDR2 is YYDKDF (reference sequence). The CDR3 extends over 15 amino acids. V lost 3 bases and J lost 4, with 15 bases in between. DNA for the CDR3: TGTGCCACCAGCAGGGCGCGGACAGTATTCTATGGCTACACCTTC. Protein: CATSRARTVFYGYTF.

The gene calls are TRBV28 and TRBJ2-4; 9 bases are a match to TRBD1. The V and J ends lost 4 bases and 3 bases, in that order; junction bases with no gene match: 7. This CDR3 contains 16 residues. In germline, CDR1 is MDHEN, CDR2 SYDVKM. The CDR3 bases are TGTGCCAGCAGTTCACAGGGGGCTGTGGGCAAAAACATTCAGTACTTC. Protein: CASSSQGAVGKNIQYF.

The genes are TRBV29-1 and TRBJ2-5; D is possibly TRBD2 (6 bases). TRBJ2-7 matches the DNA end more closely, so the J call is doubtful. The germline CDR1 and CDR2 sequences are SQVTM and ANQGSEA. The CDR3 extends over 13 amino acids. CDR3 bases: TGCAGCGTGAGTCGCGGGGACCTCTACGAGCAGTACTTC. This codes for CSVSRGDLYEQYF.

This clonotype occurred a few times. A read error may produce the germline difference seen at one junction end. This chain links TRBV20-1 with TRBJ2-7; 9 bases align to TRBD1. Germline V lookup: CDR1 DFQATT, CDR2 SNEGSKA (reference sequence). The CDR3 is 14 amino acids. This CDR3 is CSVRDRGISYEQYF. CDR3 coding DNA: TGCAGTGTTAGAGACAGGGGGATCTCCTACGAGCAGTACTTC.

The sample holds a few counts of this clonotype. This chain links TRBV27 with TRBJ2-1; 9 bases fit TRBD1. CDR1 and CDR2 (germline): MNHEY, SMNVEV (reference sequence). Trimming took 6 bases from V and 4 from J; bases not matched to a gene: 10. This CDR3 spans 16 amino acids. CDR3 loop: CASSPAGTGNYNEQFF. The DNA for the CDR3 is TGTGCCAGCAGCCCCGCCGGGACAGGGAATTACAATGAGCAGTTCTTC.

This clonotype showed up just a few times. V gene TRBV29-1 combines with J gene TRBJ2-6, with unresolved D. V was clipped by 5 bases and J by 0 bases, with 5 bases between them. Germline values: CDR1 SQVTM, CDR2 ANQGSEA. The CDR3 consists of 13 residues. CDR3 nucleotide sequence: TGCAGCGTTAGCCCCTCTGGGGCCAACGTCCTGACTTTC. Translation gives CSVSPSGANVLTF.

This clonotype occurred many times. V is TRBV5-1 and J is TRBJ1-6; D might be TRBD1 (6 bases). Germline values: CDR1 SGHRS, CDR2 YFSETQ. V was trimmed by 5 bases and J by 5 bases, leaving 20 bases between them. The CDR3 runs to 17 residues. The CDR3 here is CASRRHSGTSDNSPLHF. The CDR3 DNA follows: TGCGCCAGCAGGCGACATTCCGGGACATCAGATAATTCACCCCTCCACTTT.

Regarding this clonotype: This may stem from a read error, because a much larger clone lies one nucleotide away. This chain uses TRBV20-1 with TRBJ2-7, with TRBD2 matching over 8 bases. The CDR3 has 15 residues. V shed 0 bases, J shed 1 base, and the junction held 5 bases outside the gene matches. CDR1 is DFQATT and CDR2 is SNEGSKA in the germline V gene (reference sequence). In nucleotides, the CDR3 is TGCAGTGCTAGAGATCTAGCGGGTAGATCCTACGAGCAGTACTTC. Its translation: CSARDLAGRSYEQYF.

This clonotype has more than one count but fewer than ten. The chain couples TRBV12-3 or TRBV12-4 to TRBJ2-7, with no clear D. CDR3 length equals 13 residues. Trimming shortened V by 7 bases and J by 6 bases, and 16 bases separated the two germline ends. The CDR3 DNA reads TGTGCCAGCACCCCTGGCTCGTGGTCCGAGCAGTACTTC. Its translation: CASTPGSWSEQYF.

This chain connects TRBV4-2 to TRBJ2-3; D assignment may be TRBD1 or TRBD2 (6 bases each). Trimming took 4 bases from V and 4 from J, leaving 15 bases between them. The CDR3 runs 15 residues. The germline V gene encodes CDR1 LGHNA and CDR2 YNFKEQ. CDR3 DNA: TGTGCCAGCAGCCCTCTACAAAGGGGGGCAGATACGCAGTATTTT. It codes for CASSPLQRGADTQYF.